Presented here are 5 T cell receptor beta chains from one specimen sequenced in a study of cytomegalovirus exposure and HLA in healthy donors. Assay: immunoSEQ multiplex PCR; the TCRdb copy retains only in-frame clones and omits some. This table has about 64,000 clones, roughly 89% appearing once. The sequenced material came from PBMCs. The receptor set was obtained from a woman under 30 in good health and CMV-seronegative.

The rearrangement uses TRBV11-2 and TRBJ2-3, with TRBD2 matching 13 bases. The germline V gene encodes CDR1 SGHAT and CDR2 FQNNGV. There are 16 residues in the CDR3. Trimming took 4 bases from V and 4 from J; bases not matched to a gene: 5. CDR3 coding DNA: TGTGCCAGCAGCTCAGGACTAGCGGGAGTGGCAGATACGCAGTATTTT. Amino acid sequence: CASSSGLAGVADTQYF.

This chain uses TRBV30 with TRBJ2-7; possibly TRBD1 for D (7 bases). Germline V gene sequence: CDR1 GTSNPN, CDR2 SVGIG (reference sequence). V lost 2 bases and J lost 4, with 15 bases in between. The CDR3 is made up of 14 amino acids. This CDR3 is CAWSPGGIGYEQYF. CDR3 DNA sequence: TGTGCCTGGAGTCCAGGGGGGATTGGATACGAGCAGTACTTC.

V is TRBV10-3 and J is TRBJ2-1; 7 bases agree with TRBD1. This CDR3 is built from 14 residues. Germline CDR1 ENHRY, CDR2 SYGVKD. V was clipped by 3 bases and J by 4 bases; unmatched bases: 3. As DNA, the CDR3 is TGTGCCATCAGTGACGTGGGACAGTACAATGAGCAGTTCTTC. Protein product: CAISDVGQYNEQFF.

In DNA, the CDR3 is TGTGCCATCAGTGAACGGGGGGCGCGGAACACTGAAGCTTTCTTT. It encodes CAISERGARNTEAFF. The J gene is TRBJ1-1, the V gene TRBV10-3; D is possibly TRBD1 (6 bases). V shed 3 bases and J shed 1 base, with 12 bases lying between them. Germline CDR1 is ENHRY and CDR2 is SYGVKD. CDR3 length equals 15 residues.

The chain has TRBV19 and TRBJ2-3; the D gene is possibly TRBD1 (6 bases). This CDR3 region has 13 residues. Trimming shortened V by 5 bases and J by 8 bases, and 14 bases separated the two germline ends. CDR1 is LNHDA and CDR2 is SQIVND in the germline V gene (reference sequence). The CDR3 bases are TGTGCCAGTAGTGGACAGCGTCTAGGTACGCAGTATTTT. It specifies CASSGQRLGTQYF.